The T cell receptor (beta chain) described here comes from a study of blood T cell repertoires in COVID-19. The overall study: Italy, Spain and the United States were the sources of the convalescent and acute COVID-19 samples. The cDNA or gDNA used as material had been derived from T cells, B-cell-depleted T cells, or PBMCs.

This clone was recorded only once. The CDR3 loop spans 15 amino acids. With 4 bases clipped from V and 6 bases from J, the junction kept 8 bases outside the gene matches. Germline V gene sequence: CDR1 MNHEY, CDR2 SVGAGI. In the original workflow: The assay estimated nucleated cells by amplifying reference gene primers. Here immunoSEQ multiplex PCR was the method, and the copy in TCRdb shows in-frame clones only, minus some. For V, J and clone size, that table is used; D and trimming come from the DNA. Of around 35,000 clones in the sample, approximately 89% were seen once. This receptor was identified in a human donor in a cohort sampled during active COVID-19. Material for sequencing was peripheral blood. The chain carries TRBV6-5 and TRBJ2-7, with 11 bases that match TRBD2. CDR3 sequence reads: CASSLFGLAGGEQYF. CDR3 bases: TGTGCCAGCAGTTTGTTTGGACTAGCGGGCGGCGAGCAGTACTTC.